What follows are 5 T cell receptor beta chains derived from one specimen sequenced in a study of cytomegalovirus exposure and HLA in healthy donors. This PCR relied on a set of 60 Vbeta primers and 13 Jbeta primers. Data came from immunoSEQ multiplex PCR; TCRdb stores just in-frame clones and leaves some out. The table includes tens of thousands of clones, around three quarters detected once. The sample taken for sequencing was PBMCs. The receptors here all came from a man aged 45-60 years in good health and CMV-seronegative.

The chain has TRBV19 and TRBJ2-2; 8 bases fit TRBD2. The germline V gene encodes CDR1 LNHDA and CDR2 SQIVND (reference sequence). This CDR3 comprises 14 residues. J was trimmed by 6 bases and V by 5 bases; bases with no gene match: 5. CDR3 loop: CASSLGLESGELFF. DNA of the CDR3: TGTGCCAGTAGTTTGGGACTAGAGTCCGGGGAGCTGTTTTTT.

The V gene is TRBV10-2, the J gene TRBJ2-4; a weak D match, TRBD2 (5 bases). Germline-derived CDR1 and CDR2 are WSHSY and SAAADI. The CDR3 contains 15 residues. The V end was cut by 6 bases, the J end by 1 base, with 13 bases between. CDR3 protein: CASRDLSGAKNIQYF. DNA for the CDR3: TGCGCCAGCAGGGACTTATCAGGTGCCAAAAACATTCAGTACTTC.

This rearrangement joins TRBV28 to TRBJ2-7; D call uncertain. The germline V and J ends were trimmed by 3 bases and 0 bases, with 6 bases remaining between them. Germline V gene sequence: CDR1 MDHEN, CDR2 SYDVKM. The CDR3 is 13 residues long. The CDR3 DNA is TGTGCCAGCAGTTTGTTGAGCTCCTACGAGCAGTACTTC. Translation gives CASSLLSSYEQYF.

This clone was observed a handful of times. The chain joins TRBV11-3 to TRBJ2-5; TRBD1 might be the D (5 bases). The CDR3 sequence is 14 residues long. The V end lost 1 base, the J end lost 4 bases, and 10 bases lay between the germline ends. Germline V gene data show CDR1 as SGHNT and CDR2 as YENEEA. Here the CDR3 reads CASSLAGFGETQYF. In DNA form, the CDR3 reads TGTGCCAGCAGCTTAGCAGGGTTTGGAGAGACCCAGTACTTC.

The rearrangement uses TRBV18 and TRBJ1-2; 8 positions agree with TRBD1. The V gene end was trimmed by 2 bases and the J gene end by 4 bases; junction bases not matched to a gene: 15. This CDR3 is built from 18 residues. CDR1 is KGHSH, CDR2 LQKENI, per germline. The CDR3 region has the DNA TGTGCCAGCTCACCAACCTTTATCAGGGGGCGAGATAGCTATGGCTACACCTTC. Protein: CASSPTFIRGRDSYGYTF.